These T cell receptor beta chains were read from a single sample in a study of blood T cell repertoires in COVID-19. Data came from immunoSEQ multiplex PCR; TCRdb stores just in-frame clones and leaves some out. The sample has 170,000 or so clones; just over 85% are singletons. Sequenced: peripheral blood. Receptor source: a man aged 45-65 years with active or convalescent COVID-19. CDR3s leave out the opening cysteine and the closing phenylalanine or tryptophan. The D gene is left open where the match is weak. Not all rows give a size; the values are once, few, many and, for expanded clones, a class.

d_call,j_call,v_call,clone_size,cdr3_length,cdr3_aa
TRBD1,TRBJ2-7,TRBV29-1,NA,12,SVDPTGDNYEQY
NA,TRBJ2-5,TRBV6-5,NA,9,ASSPRETQY
TRBD2,TRBJ2-1,TRBV7-9,NA,16,ASRRPGEGGSSYNEQF
NA,TRBJ2-4,TRBV5-8,NA,12,ASPRLETKNIQY
NA,TRBJ1-4,TRBV18,NA,12,ASSPRRDNEKLF
TRBD2,TRBJ2-7,TRBV4-1,NA,13,ASSRGTSGSYEQY
TRBD2,TRBJ2-3,TRBV5-4,once,14,ASSSTQRGQAGGQY
NA,TRBJ1-1,TRBV5-1,NA,12,ASSPGGAHTEAF
TRBD2,TRBJ2-7,TRBV6-2/TRBV6-3,once,15,ASSYRLAGGKSYEQY
NA,TRBJ1-1,TRBV6-5,NA,12,ASNLGHQNTEAF
NA,TRBJ2-3,TRBV7-9,NA,14,ASSLSTAGITDTQY
NA,TRBJ2-7,TRBV19,NA,12,ASSTLGRSYEQY
NA,TRBJ2-3,TRBV7-3,NA,15,ASSSPWRADVTDTQY
TRBD1,TRBJ2-7,TRBV4-2,once,13,ASSHDRGGSYEQY
NA,TRBJ1-2,TRBV5-4,NA,13,ASSRDTELNYGYT
NA,TRBJ1-1,TRBV7-2,NA,13,ASSLVVIRNTEAF
TRBD1,TRBJ2-3,TRBV10-3,NA,12,AISRGQDTDTQY
NA,TRBJ2-7,TRBV5-4,NA,11,ASSPGSTYEQY
TRBD1,TRBJ2-5,TRBV5-1,NA,14,ASSSIGQGSPETQY
NA,TRBJ2-1,TRBV6-2/TRBV6-3,NA,10,ASSNRYNEQF
TRBD1,TRBJ1-2,TRBV2,NA,11,ASSTDRGYGYT
NA,TRBJ1-1,TRBV5-1,NA,11,ASSPEGNTEAF
TRBD1,TRBJ1-2,TRBV7-6,NA,15,ASSGNEDRGPRYGYT
NA,TRBJ1-2,TRBV12-3/TRBV12-4,NA,11,ASSFSGVDGYT
TRBD1,TRBJ2-7,TRBV19,NA,11,ASSTRQGREQY
TRBD2,TRBJ2-2,TRBV5-1,NA,14,ASKGGGAQNTGELF
NA,TRBJ1-1,TRBV29-1,NA,11,SVEVGQRTEAF
TRBD2,TRBJ2-7,TRBV5-1,NA,12,ASSGGDGIYEQY
TRBD2,TRBJ2-3,TRBV6-4,NA,14,ASSITGTSATDTQY
TRBD1,TRBJ1-2,TRBV6-6,NA,12,ASSYDRGTHGYT
TRBD2,TRBJ2-5,TRBV2,NA,14,ASSVRTSGSGETQY
NA,TRBJ1-6,TRBV28,NA,16,ASSQIRKTAEYNSPLH
NA,TRBJ2-3,TRBV3-1/TRBV3-2,NA,11,ASSPRNEDTQY
NA,TRBJ2-7,TRBV7-2,NA,13,ASSLGRGPDYEQY
NA,TRBJ1-1,TRBV10-3,once,12,AISEETENTEAF
TRBD2,TRBJ2-1,TRBV7-8,few,15,ASSLISGRATYNEQF
NA,TRBJ2-7,TRBV28,NA,12,ASGLPGVPYEQY
TRBD1,TRBJ2-6,TRBV5-4,NA,14,ASSTGQYSGANVLT
TRBD1,TRBJ1-6,TRBV19,NA,14,ASSIVKGAWNSPLH
TRBD1,TRBJ1-2,TRBV18,few,12,ASSPAGGDYGYT
TRBD2,TRBJ2-5,TRBV6-2/TRBV6-3,NA,14,ASSLLGLAGGGTQY
TRBD1,TRBJ1-4,TRBV14,NA,13,ASSQPGQANEKLF
TRBD1,TRBJ2-2,TRBV2,NA,14,ASSEWQGDVTGELF
TRBD1,TRBJ2-1,TRBV11-3,NA,12,ASSLVDRAYEQF
TRBD2,TRBJ2-3,TRBV2,NA,13,ASSVLAGGTDTQY
TRBD2,TRBJ2-7,TRBV7-6,NA,12,ASSPGSPGGEQY
NA,TRBJ1-2,TRBV6-6,NA,10,AGWHGGRGYT
NA,TRBJ2-1,TRBV24-1,NA,14,ATVGSAGNSYNEQF
TRBD1,TRBJ2-5,TRBV5-8,NA,14,ASSTTDRAVRETQY
TRBD1,TRBJ2-7,TRBV27,once,10,ASRTGFYEQY
NA,TRBJ1-4,TRBV4-3,NA,13,ASSRGPGTNEKLF
NA,TRBJ2-7,TRBV28,NA,12,ASSLLSGVGEQY